Presented here are 8 T cell receptor beta chains from one specimen sequenced in a study of response to subunit inactivated influenza vaccine. Each CDR3 protein gets one entry after TCRdb re-called the RT-PCR reads with MiXCR. Found here are hundreds of thousands of distinct CDR3 sequences, less than 20% of them singletons; the top ten hold 9.5% to 13%. Source: PBMCs from blood, taken around 5 days after vaccination. These TCRs come from a man between 50 and 59 years old who received an inactivated influenza vaccine.

The gene calls are TRBV12-3 or TRBV12-4 and TRBJ2-5, with 8 bases lining up with TRBD2. This CDR3 contains 15 residues. J gave up 5 bases and V 3 bases, and 8 bases lay outside the gene matches. Written as DNA, the CDR3 is TGTGCCAGCAGTTTGGCGGGGGGTGCTCCGGAGACCCAGTACTTC. It specifies CASSLAGGAPETQYF.

This clonotype was detected a few times. The chain uses TRBV5-1 and TRBJ2-5; D is undetermined. This CDR3 is built from 14 residues. V was trimmed by 1 base and J by 0 bases, leaving 7 bases between them. Germline V gene data show CDR1 as SGHRS and CDR2 as YFSETQ. The CDR3 nucleotides read TGCGCCAGCAGCTTGACCTCAAACCAAGAGACCCAGTACTTC. This translates into CASSLTSNQETQYF.

In this sample, this clonotype turned up a few times. V gene TRBV5-1 combines with J gene TRBJ2-7, with TRBD1 identical over 7 bases. The V gene end was trimmed by 3 bases and the J gene end by 5 bases; junction bases not matched to a gene: 5. The CDR3 is made up of 13 amino acids. Looked up from germline, CDR1 is SGHRS and CDR2 is YFSETQ. This CDR3 is CASSYDRDHEQYF. The CDR3, as DNA: TGCGCCAGCAGCTATGACAGGGACCACGAGCAGTACTTC. Variable domain in full (rest from reference TRBV5-1 and TRBJ2-7): KAGVTQTPRYLIKTRGQQVTLSCSPISGHRSVSWYQQTPGQGLQFLFEYFSETQRNKGNFPGRFSGRQFSNSRSEMNVSTLELGDSALYLCASSYDRDHEQYFGPGTRLTVT.

The V gene is TRBV4-2, the J gene TRBJ1-4; 10 bases map to TRBD1. This CDR3 spans 15 amino acids. Per the germline V gene, CDR1 is LGHNA and CDR2 is YNFKEQ. The junction had 8 bases not matched to a gene; V was cut back by 5 bases and J by 8 bases. This chain's CDR3 is CASSYGTGAREKLFF. The CDR3 DNA reads as TGTGCCAGCAGCTATGGGACAGGGGCGCGGGAAAAACTGTTTTTT.

This clonotype was detected only a few times. The chain's CDR3 is CASSPGLPSALHF. The CDR3 region has the DNA TGTGCCAGCAGTCCAGGTCTACCCTCGGCCCTCCACTTT. This chain uses TRBV7-2 with TRBJ1-6; D unclear. CDR3 length: 13 amino acids. CDR1 and CDR2 (germline): SGHTA, FQGNSA. V was pared by 6 bases and J by 14 bases, with 17 bases between.

The genes are TRBV6-1 and TRBJ2-7; D is possibly TRBD1 or TRBD2 (6 bases each). The V end lost 5 bases, the J end lost 2 bases, and 13 bases lay between the germline ends. Germline V gene data show CDR1 as MNHNS and CDR2 as SASEGT. The CDR3 has 14 amino acids. CDR3 sequence reads: CASSITGAAYEQYF. The CDR3 DNA follows: TGTGCCAGCAGTATAACGGGGGCCGCCTACGAGCAGTACTTC.

This clonotype turned up a few times. This chain uses TRBV4-3 with TRBJ2-2; TRBD2 matches at 7 bases. The V and J ends lost 1 base and 5 bases, in that order; junction bases with no gene match: 7. CDR3 length: 16 residues. CDR1 is LGHNA and CDR2 is YSLEER in the germline V gene. CDR3 loop: CASSQGLAEKTGELFF. As DNA, the CDR3 is TGCGCCAGCAGCCAAGGTCTAGCGGAGAAAACCGGGGAGCTGTTTTTT.

This clonotype turned up a few times. The chain couples TRBV20-1 to TRBJ2-4, with 9 bases lining up with TRBD1. CDR1 is DFQATT, CDR2 SNEGSKA, per germline (reference sequence). The CDR3 has 17 amino acids. The J segment lost 0 bases and the V segment lost 0 bases, leaving 6 bases of the junction unmatched. The CDR3, as DNA: TGCAGTGCTAGAGATTACAGGGGGCTGATAGCCAAAAACATTCAGTACTTC. It specifies CSARDYRGLIAKNIQYF.